This T cell receptor (beta chain) comes out of a study of a mutant IDH1 vaccine in newly diagnosed glioma. Across the whole study: Vaccine administration was initiated 4-6 weeks following radiotherapy alone, or with temozolomide cycles. Earlier treatment was radiotherapy, temozolomide, or both, with most getting both.

From germline, CDR1 is SEHNR and CDR2 FQNEAQ (reference sequence). The junction had 9 bases not matched to a gene; V was cut back by 1 base and J by 5 bases. CDR3 length: 16 amino acids. Using immunoSEQ multiplex PCR, the repertoire was profiled, and TCRdb retains in-frame clones only, with some absent. The sample carries 75,000 to 95,000 clones, 85% to 90% recorded once. Indicated time point: week 47, end of study. Doses of 300 ug of mutant IDH1 20-mer peptide were given with topical imiquimod. Concerning this clone: Its target is unknown.

The starting material was PBMCs, obtained from a glioma patient whose treatment included an IDH1 peptide vaccine. The TCR sequence derives from a woman aged 50 to 60 with glioma. This chain uses TRBV7-9 with TRBJ2-7, with TRBD2 matching 9 bases. CDR3: CASSLGLAGSPDEQYF. The CDR3 bases are TGTGCCAGCAGCTTAGGGCTAGCGGGATCTCCTGACGAGCAGTACTTC.